Shown below are 21 T cell receptor beta chains from a single sample sequenced in a study of cytotoxic CD8 clonotypes in ibrutinib-treated CLL. Libraries were prepared by immunoSEQ multiplex PCR; TCRdb keeps only in-frame clonotypes and omits some of them. The table shows 50,000 to 65,000 clones, with approximately 62% occurring only once. The specimen comprised PBMCs, sampled after 12 months of ibrutinib treatment. All receptors derive from a human donor with chronic lymphocytic leukemia.

The V call is TRBV5-6, the J call TRBJ2-7; TRBD2 is a possible D gene (6 bases). Germline V gives CDR1 SGHDT, CDR2 YYEEEE. This CDR3 spans 14 amino acids. The V end was cut by 5 bases, the J end by 2 bases, with 14 bases between. The CDR3 DNA sequence: TGTGCCAGCAGTAGCGGACACCTCCCCTACGAGCAGTACTTC. It yields the protein CASSSGHLPYEQYF. The entire variable domain, with the rest obtained from reference TRBV5-6 and TRBJ2-7, is as follows: DAGVTQSPTHLIKTRGQQVTLRCSPKSGHDTVSWYQQALGQGPQFIFQYYEEEERQRGNFPDRFSGHQFPNYSSELNVNALLLGDSALYLCASSSGHLPYEQYFGPGTRLTVT.

This rearrangement joins TRBV10-2 to TRBJ1-1; D uncertain. The CDR3 runs 14 residues. Trimming cost V 3 bases and J 3 bases, with 11 bases left between them. Looked up from germline, CDR1 is WSHSY and CDR2 is SAAADI. CDR3 in amino acids: CASSDHTVYTEAFF. The CDR3 DNA sequence: TGCGCCAGCAGTGACCATACAGTTTACACTGAAGCTTTCTTT.

CDR3 coding DNA: TGTGCCAGCAGTTTAACGGGACAGTATAGCAATCAGCCCCAGCATTTT. It codes for CASSLTGQYSNQPQHF. The V gene is TRBV27, the J gene TRBJ1-5; TRBD1 agrees at 7 bases. CDR1 and CDR2 from the germline V gene are MNHEY and SMNVEV (reference sequence). V trimming: 2 bases; J trimming: 0 bases; junction bases outside the gene matches: 4. CDR3 length: 16 amino acids.

The genes are TRBV11-3 and TRBJ2-1; TRBD1 aligns across 8 bases. The length of the CDR3 is 16 residues. The junction had 16 bases not matched to a gene; V was cut back by 5 bases and J by 10 bases. CDR1 is SGHNT and CDR2 is YENEEA in the germline V gene. CDR3 bases: TGTGCCAGCAGCAAGAAGACAGGGGTCGGGGGAAACGAGCAGTTCTTC. Translated: CASSKKTGVGGNEQFF.

This clone was detected a few times. The rearrangement uses TRBV5-4 and TRBJ1-1; the D gene is possibly TRBD1 (6 bases). The V gene lost 3 bases and the J gene lost 3 bases, with 27 bases spanning the gap. The germline V gene encodes CDR1 SGHNT and CDR2 YYREEE (reference sequence). This CDR3 is built from 19 residues. The CDR3 region is CASSWGGLGHPSADTEAFF. The CDR3 DNA is TGTGCCAGCAGCTGGGGAGGGTTGGGACACCCGTCCGCGGACACTGAAGCTTTCTTT.

This sequence joins TRBV5-4 and TRBJ1-2; D may be TRBD1 (5 bases). Trimming cost V 0 bases and J 1 base, with 10 bases left between them. Germline CDR1 reads SGHNT; CDR2 reads YYREEE (reference sequence). CDR3 length equals 15 residues. DNA of the CDR3: TGTGCCAGCAGCTTGGACAGGAAAATTAACTATGGCTACACCTTC. Translation gives CASSLDRKINYGYTF.

The chain couples TRBV4-2 to TRBJ1-2; possibly TRBD1 for D (6 bases). The length of the CDR3 is 16 residues. V was pared by 1 base and J by 9 bases, with 21 bases between. Germline loops: CDR1 LGHNA, CDR2 YNFKEQ. CDR3 sequence: CASSQGAGGAQSRYTF. In nucleotides, the CDR3 is TGTGCCAGCAGCCAAGGGGCGGGGGGGGCCCAGAGTCGCTACACCTTC.

V gene TRBV28 combines with J gene TRBJ2-5, with 8 bases identical to TRBD2. The CDR3 extends over 14 amino acids. Looked up from germline, CDR1 is MDHEN and CDR2 is SYDVKM. V lost 8 bases to trimming and J lost 5 bases; unmatched junction nucleotides: 10. CDR3 bases: TGTGCCAGCCATTCGAGCGGGAGTTGGGAGACCCAGTACTTC. Its protein is CASHSSGSWETQYF.

The chain carries TRBV2 and TRBJ2-7; 10 nucleotides line up with TRBD2. The CDR3 extends over 12 amino acids. CDR1 and CDR2 (germline): SNHLY, FYNNEI. V trimming: 9 bases; J trimming: 5 bases; junction bases outside the gene matches: 4. The CDR3, as DNA: TGTGCCAGAGGAAGCGGGAGGGACGAGCAGTACGTC. Protein product: CARGSGRDEQYV.

The chain has TRBV10-3 and TRBJ1-2, with D uncertain. From germline, CDR1 is ENHRY and CDR2 SYGVKD. Trimming stripped 3 bases from V and 5 bases from J, with 16 bases between. CDR3 length equals 15 residues. Here the CDR3 reads CAISEMGIPRYGYTF. CDR3 nucleotides: TGTGCCATCAGTGAAATGGGCATTCCGCGGTATGGCTACACCTTC.

The V and J genes are TRBV6-1 and TRBJ2-3; D not certain. Germline CDR1 is MNHNS and CDR2 is SASEGT. The length of the CDR3 is 13 residues. Trimming pared 6 bases from V and 3 bases from J, leaving 10 bases between. CDR3 in amino acids: CASRSPGTDTQYF. Written as DNA, the CDR3 is TGTGCCAGCAGGTCTCCAGGAACAGATACGCAGTATTTT.

This sequence joins TRBV7-9 and TRBJ2-7, with 8 bases fitting TRBD2. This CDR3 region has 13 residues. Trimming at V came to 11 bases and at J to 4 bases, leaving 10 bases not matched to a gene. Germline V gene lookup returns CDR1 SEHNR and CDR2 FQNEAQ (reference sequence). The CDR3 DNA reads TGTGCCCAATCCTTCGGGAGGGAGTACGAGCAGTACTTC. Translation gives CAQSFGREYEQYF. The whole variable domain, filled in from reference TRBV7-9 and TRBJ2-7, reads DTGVSQNPRHKITKRGQNVTFRCDPISEHNRLYWYRQTLGQGPEFLTYFQNEAQLEKSRLLSDRFSAERPKGSFSTLEIQRTEQGDSAMYLCAQSFGREYEQYFGPGTRLTVT.

The chain combines TRBV28 with TRBJ1-5; TRBD1 agrees at 7 bases. The CDR3 extends over 16 amino acids. Germline lookup yields CDR1 MDHEN and CDR2 SYDVKM. Unmatched junction bases numbered 9, after V lost 7 bases and J lost 0 bases. In DNA form, the CDR3 reads TGTGCCAGCACCGATGGGACAGTATATAGCAATCAGCCCCAGCATTTT. Protein sequence: CASTDGTVYSNQPQHF.

On this clone: With a far larger clone one base away, a read error is the likely cause. The chain uses TRBV7-6 and TRBJ1-5; 11 bases align to TRBD1. The length of the CDR3 is 14 residues. In germline, CDR1 is SGHVS, CDR2 FNYEAQ. V was pared by 4 bases and J by 5 bases, with 1 base of the junction left unmatched. CDR3 bases: TGTGCCAGCAGCTGGACAGGGGGCGATCAGCCCCAGCATTTT. Protein product: CASSWTGGDQPQHF. The complete variable domain, with remaining parts taken from reference TRBV7-6 and TRBJ1-5, reads GAGVSQSPRYKVTKRGQDVALRCDPISGHVSLYWYRQALGQGPEFLTYFNYEAQQDKSGLPNDRFSAERPEGSISTLTIQRTEQRDSAMYRCASSWTGGDQPQHFGDGTRLSIL.

The chain is built from TRBV6-1 and TRBJ2-2, with 7 bases fitting TRBD2. The V segment lost 1 base and the J segment 9 bases; nucleotides outside the gene matches: 8. CDR1 and CDR2 from the germline V gene are MNHNS and SASEGT. This CDR3 is 15 amino acids long. CDR3 protein: CASSEGGAGFRELFF. The CDR3 bases are TGTGCCAGCAGTGAAGGGGGAGCGGGGTTCAGGGAGCTGTTTTTT.

This chain links TRBV18 with TRBJ2-1; D possibly corresponds to TRBD1 (6 bases). CDR1 KGHSH and CDR2 LQKENI come from the germline V gene. The V end was cut by 4 bases, the J end by 2 bases, with 15 bases between. The CDR3 covers 16 residues. The CDR3 spells CASSRMGQLTYNEQFF. The CDR3 DNA follows: TGTGCCAGCTCACGTATGGGACAACTCACCTACAATGAGCAGTTCTTC.

The count of this clone is one. This rearrangement joins TRBV7-9 to TRBJ1-2; a weak D match, TRBD1 (6 bases). The CDR3 consists of 14 residues. Germline V gene sequence: CDR1 SEHNR, CDR2 FQNEAQ (reference sequence). Trimming removed 3 bases at V and 8 bases at J, with 16 bases between. The CDR3 DNA sequence: TGTGCCAGCAGCTTGGGACGACAGGCCCACGGCTACACCTTC. This translates into CASSLGRQAHGYTF.

The chain combines TRBV6-6 with TRBJ1-1, with D possibly TRBD1 on 5 matching bases. Germline V CDR1 and CDR2: MNHNY, SVGAGI (reference sequence). This CDR3 has 11 residues. Trimming left V 6 bases short and J 11 bases short, with 13 bases between. In DNA, the CDR3 is TGTGCCAGCAGAACCCTTGGGGGGGCTTTCTTT. It translates to CASRTLGGAFF.

V gene TRBV5-1 combines with J gene TRBJ2-3; 7 nucleotides align to TRBD1. The CDR3 totals 14 residues. Per the germline V gene, CDR1 is SGHRS and CDR2 is YFSETQ. Trimming removed 2 bases from V and 7 bases from J; junction bases left unmatched: 7. The CDR3 bases are TGCGCCAGCAGCTTTAGGACAGGTCTAAATACGCAGTATTTT. As protein: CASSFRTGLNTQYF.

The chain carries TRBV6-1 and TRBJ2-3; 8 nucleotides match TRBD1. Losses at the gene ends were 6 bases for V and 4 bases for J; bases not matched to a gene: 3. In germline, CDR1 is MNHNS, CDR2 SASEGT. CDR3 size: 13 residues. CDR3 sequence (DNA): TGTGCCAGCAGAGAGACAGGGGCAGATACGCAGTATTTT. It codes for CASRETGADTQYF.

The chain joins TRBV10-3 to TRBJ2-1; D perhaps matches TRBD2 (6 bases). This CDR3 is 14 amino acids long. Germline V CDR1 and CDR2: ENHRY, SYGVKD. V shed 2 bases and J shed 1 base, with 6 bases lying between them. CDR3 loop: CAISERESYNEQFF. The CDR3 DNA is TGTGCCATCAGTGAGCGGGAGTCCTACAATGAGCAGTTCTTC.